This T cell receptor beta chain originates from a study of blood T cell repertoires in COVID-19. As handled by the study authors: Researchers report that nucleated cell counts were estimated from reference gene primer amplification. Libraries were prepared by immunoSEQ multiplex PCR; TCRdb keeps only in-frame clonotypes and omits some of them. That table furnishes V, J and clone size, whereas the DNA furnished D and trimming. The table lists a few hundred thousand clones, over 80% of them singletons. V was shortened by 1 base and J by 1 base, with 8 bases between the two germline ends. The CDR3 has 14 amino acids. The V gene's germline CDR1 is SGHRS and CDR2 YFSETQ.

This chain uses TRBV5-1 with TRBJ1-1; D remains ambiguous. Sequencing used PBMCs or T cells enriched from blood (not recorded which). The source is a young woman who had recovered from COVID-19. The CDR3 loop is CASSLLSGNTEAFF. In DNA form, the CDR3 reads TGCGCCAGCAGCTTGTTGTCCGGGAACACTGAAGCTTTCTTT. The full variable domain, completed using reference TRBV5-1 and TRBJ1-1, is KAGVTQTPRYLIKTRGQQVTLSCSPISGHRSVSWYQQTPGQGLQFLFEYFSETQRNKGNFPGRFSGRQFSNSRSEMNVSTLELGDSALYLCASSLLSGNTEAFFGQGTRLTVV.